This T cell receptor beta chain was identified during a study of blood T cell repertoires in COVID-19. In the study overall: COVID-19 samples from acute and convalescent phases originated in the United States, Italy and Spain. PBMCs, B-cell-depleted T cells, or T cells were the source of the cDNA or gDNA that made up the material.

Original analysis: Estimation of nucleated cell counts relied on the amplification of reference gene primers. Profiled with immunoSEQ multiplex PCR; TCRdb holds only in-frame clones, not every one. D and trimming come from the DNA, and the V and J calls and clone size come from that table. This table has about 220,000 clones, roughly 90% appearing once. Participant-given clinical history determined each cohort assignment. J was trimmed by 5 bases and V by 1 base; bases with no gene match: 0. Per the germline V gene, CDR1 is SEHNR and CDR2 is FQNEAQ (reference sequence). The CDR3 is 14 residues long. The clonotype comes from a woman aged 25 to 39 with acute COVID-19. The sample comprised PBMCs or T cells enriched from blood (not recorded which). The V gene is TRBV7-9, the J gene TRBJ1-4; 8 bases are shared with TRBD1. The DNA for the CDR3 is TGTGCCAGCAGCTTAGGACAGGGGAATGAAAAACTGTTTTTT. Its protein product is CASSLGQGNEKLFF.